The source of this TCR beta chain is a study of T cell responses to AZD1222 COVID-19 vaccine. Study-level results: It should be noted that donors were predominantly white British and more often female, and clonal diversity was possibly underestimated.

With regard to this clone: Its antigen remains unidentified.

Libraries were prepared by immunoSEQ multiplex PCR; TCRdb keeps only in-frame clonotypes and omits some of them. This sample yields about 190,000 clones, of which 94% are seen a single time; about 9.2% belongs to the top ten. Sample: peripheral blood, taken on day 0 of AZD1222 vaccination. The sequence derives from an adult in good health.

DNA of the CDR3: TGTGCCAGCAGTGAAGCGAGGACGGTTGTCCATGGCTACACCTTC. Translated: CASSEARTVVHGYTF. V is TRBV6-1 and J is TRBJ1-2; D gene ambiguous. In germline, CDR1 is MNHNS, CDR2 SASEGT. There are 15 residues in the CDR3. Trimming took 0 bases from V and 6 from J, leaving 14 bases between them.